The 17 T cell receptor beta chains given below trace back to one sample, sequenced in a study of human T cells and chemical hapten exposure. As for time point: patch test 1, 2 weeks after DPC sensitization. Treatment specified: therapeutic diphenylcyclopropenone sensitization with weekly scalp DPC. Each CDR3 protein gets one entry after TCRdb re-called the RACE reads with MiXCR. Seen here are some 350,000 distinct CDR3 sequences, approximately 6.3% observed once, and the top ten hold around 8.2%. Sequenced material: whole blood, taken in connection with sensitization to the hapten diphenylcyclopropenone (DPC). The receptor set was obtained from a woman between 18 and 29 years old with alopecia areata. Some clones in this sample may be carry-over from other donors' samples.

The genes are TRBV7-2 and TRBJ1-1; possibly TRBD1 for D (6 bases). The V and J ends lost 4 bases and 5 bases respectively, with 14 bases between them. The CDR3 covers 14 residues. Germline CDR1 reads SGHTA; CDR2 reads FQGNSA. CDR3 nucleotide sequence: TGTGCCAGCAGCTCCAATCCGGGGGCGACTGAAGCTTTCTTT. This codes for CASSSNPGATEAFF. The variable domain in full, with the rest retrieved from reference TRBV7-2 and TRBJ1-1, is GAGVSQSPSNKVTEKGKDVELRCDPISGHTALYWYRQSLGQGLEFLIYFQGNSAPDKSGLPSDRFSAERTGGSVSTLTIQRTQQEDSAVYLCASSSNPGATEAFFGQGTRLTVV.

This clonotype has at least ten counts. This sequence joins TRBV4-2 and TRBJ2-1; 7 bases are shared with TRBD2. Germline lookup yields CDR1 LGHNA and CDR2 YNFKEQ. Trimming took 1 base from V and 4 from J; bases not matched to a gene: 10. The CDR3 is 17 residues long. In DNA form, the CDR3 reads TGTGCCAGCAGCCAAGGCCAGGGCGGGGGTTCGTACAATGAGCAGTTCTTC. Translated: CASSQGQGGGSYNEQFF.

This clonotype was seen at least ten times. This rearrangement joins TRBV7-2 to TRBJ2-3; D uncertain. The V gene's germline CDR1 is SGHTA and CDR2 FQGNSA. The CDR3 consists of 13 residues. The V and J ends lost 6 bases and 4 bases respectively, with 11 bases between them. CDR3 in amino acids: CASRLSWSDTQYF. The CDR3 region has the DNA TGTGCCAGCAGGCTCTCCTGGTCAGATACGCAGTATTTT. Full variable domain (missing parts from reference TRBV7-2 and TRBJ2-3): GAGVSQSPSNKVTEKGKDVELRCDPISGHTALYWYRQSLGQGLEFLIYFQGNSAPDKSGLPSDRFSAERTGGSVSTLTIQRTQQEDSAVYLCASRLSWSDTQYFGPGTRLTVL.

The genes are TRBV27 and TRBJ2-5; TRBD1 matches at 7 bases. The CDR3 has 14 amino acids. From germline, CDR1 is MNHEY and CDR2 SMNVEV (reference sequence). Trimming removed 6 bases from V and 5 bases from J; junction bases left unmatched: 9. CDR3 in amino acids: CASSKGQRTETQYF. The CDR3 coding sequence is TGTGCCAGCAGCAAGGGACAGAGGACGGAGACCCAGTACTTC.

The genes are TRBV6-1 and TRBJ1-2; 10 nucleotides align to TRBD1. This CDR3 is built from 13 residues. Germline loops: CDR1 MNHNS, CDR2 SASEGT. The trim removed 6 bases at V and 8 bases at J, leaving 6 bases unmatched. The CDR3, as DNA: TGTGCCAGCAGGGCCGGGACAGGGGTCGGCTACACCTTC. It codes for CASRAGTGVGYTF.

This rearrangement joins TRBV6-5 to TRBJ2-3, with D maybe TRBD1 (5 bases). V was cut by 2 bases and J by 3 bases, with 21 bases left in between. This CDR3 region has 18 residues. Germline V gives CDR1 MNHEY, CDR2 SVGAGI. CDR3 coding DNA: TGTGCCAGCAGTTACCTAGGTTCGTCGCCAAAGGGGACAGATACGCAGTATTTT. Protein: CASSYLGSSPKGTDTQYF.

The V gene is TRBV10-3, the J gene TRBJ2-2; D is undetermined. CDR1 is ENHRY and CDR2 is SYGVKD in the germline V gene. This CDR3 spans 11 amino acids. V gave up 11 bases and J gave up 6 bases, with 10 bases separating them. The CDR3, as DNA: TGTGCCGTCTTGGTTGCCGGGGAGCTGTTTTTT. Translation: CAVLVAGELFF.

This chain joins TRBV13 and TRBJ1-1; 8 bases map to TRBD1. Unmatched junction bases numbered 4, after V lost 0 bases and J lost 4 bases. CDR1 is PRHDT, CDR2 FYEKMQ, per germline (reference sequence). The CDR3 has 15 amino acids. In DNA, the CDR3 is TGTGCCAGCAGCTTAGGCAGGGGGCGCGGCACTGAAGCTTTCTTT. Translation: CASSLGRGRGTEAFF.

In this sample, this clonotype turned up many times. CDR3 in amino acids: CASSQDESWNGGTQYF. The CDR3 DNA is TGCGCCAGCAGCCAAGATGAAAGCTGGAATGGAGGTACGCAGTATTTT. The chain combines TRBV4-3 with TRBJ2-3; a possible D gene is TRBD2 (5 bases). Per germline, CDR1 LGHNA and CDR2 YSLEER. The V gene lost 0 bases and the J gene lost 8 bases, with 18 bases spanning the gap. The CDR3 totals 16 residues.

The V call is TRBV6-2 or TRBV6-3, the J call TRBJ2-1, with 13 bases matching TRBD2. Per germline, CDR1 MNHEY and CDR2 SVGEGT. J gave up 1 base and V 0 bases, and 0 bases lay outside the gene matches. The CDR3 contains 17 residues. The CDR3 reads CASSYSLAGGSYNEQFF. The CDR3 region has the DNA TGTGCCAGCAGTTACTCACTAGCGGGGGGGTCCTACAATGAGCAGTTCTTC.

This clonotype turned up a few times. The rearrangement joins TRBV4-1 to TRBJ1-2; D remains unclear. Germline CDR1 and CDR2: MGHRA and YSYEKL. V was trimmed by 0 bases and J by 4 bases, leaving 9 bases between them. The CDR3 loop spans 14 amino acids. Written as DNA, the CDR3 is TGCGCCAGCAGCCAAGATGGCCAGATCTATGGCTACACCTTC. Protein: CASSQDGQIYGYTF.

This clonotype was counted between two and nine times. The J gene is TRBJ2-3, the V gene TRBV2, with a possible D match to TRBD2 (5 bases). Trimming removed 2 bases at V and 4 bases at J, with 13 bases between. Germline-derived CDR1 and CDR2 are SNHLY and FYNNEI. This CDR3 has 15 residues. The CDR3 sequence: CASSESASSADTQYF. CDR3 coding DNA: TGTGCCAGCAGTGAATCCGCTAGCTCCGCAGATACGCAGTATTTT.

The gene calls are TRBV5-5 and TRBJ2-2; 7 bases map to TRBD1. Germline CDR1 SGHKS, CDR2 YYEKEE (reference sequence). CDR3 length: 16 residues. J was trimmed by 1 base and V by 0 bases; bases with no gene match: 3. The CDR3 DNA follows: TGTGCCAGCAGCTTGGCGACAGGGATGAACACCGGGGAGCTGTTTTTT. Protein sequence: CASSLATGMNTGELFF.

The chain recombines TRBV20-1 with TRBJ2-1; unclear D gene. Trimming took off 1 base at V and 0 bases at J, with 7 bases between the two ends. Germline values: CDR1 DFQATT, CDR2 SNEGSKA (reference sequence). This CDR3 is built from 14 residues. The CDR3 DNA follows: TGCAGTGCTAGAGTCCCACTCTCCTACAATGAGCAGTTCTTC. Amino acids: CSARVPLSYNEQFF.

This clonotype was seen more than once but under ten times. V usage is TRBV9 and J usage is TRBJ2-3, with 11 bases fitting TRBD2. Germline CDR1 SGDLS, CDR2 YYNGEE. The CDR3 extends over 17 amino acids. V was pared by 5 bases and J by 0 bases, with 8 bases of the junction left unmatched. This CDR3 reads CASSQPLAGASTDTQYF. The CDR3 DNA follows: TGTGCCAGCAGTCAGCCACTAGCGGGGGCGAGCACAGATACGCAGTATTTT.

Only a few counts were recorded for this clonotype. The rearrangement links TRBV6-2 or TRBV6-3 to TRBJ2-3, with a possible D match to TRBD2 (6 bases). The V gene's germline CDR1 is MNHEY and CDR2 SVGEGT. There are 17 residues in the CDR3. V was pared by 0 bases and J by 2 bases, with 15 bases between. The CDR3 sequence: CASSYSRLRGPTDTQYF. CDR3 nucleotides: TGTGCCAGCAGTTACTCAAGGTTGCGGGGACCCACAGATACGCAGTATTTT.

This clonotype turned up a few times. The V gene is TRBV4-1, the J gene TRBJ1-2, with D perhaps TRBD1 (6 bases). The CDR3 has 15 residues. Trimming stripped 2 bases from V and 4 bases from J, with 14 bases between. CDR1 is MGHRA and CDR2 is YSYEKL in the germline V gene. CDR3 DNA sequence: TGCGCCAGCAGCCAATCCGGGGGCCTCACCTATGGCTACACCTTC. Amino acids: CASSQSGGLTYGYTF.